This TCR beta chain was identified during a study of T cell responses to AZD1222 COVID-19 vaccine. Trimming pared 7 bases from V and 2 bases from J, leaving 9 bases between. CDR3 length equals 12 residues. Germline V gives CDR1 SQVTM, CDR2 ANQGSEA. With respect to this clone: The target antigen is unknown.

Study-level points and caveats: Repertoires in all cases were sampled only once the peak T cell response had passed. Once two AZD1222 doses were given, Spike-specific TCR breadth and depth went up. Epitopes outside B.1.351 and B.1.1.7 mutated regions reportedly drew nearly half of spike TCRs.

Data came from immunoSEQ multiplex PCR; TCRdb stores just in-frame clones and leaves some out. The top ten clones hold over 8% of a sample with 18,000 or so clones, roughly 86% of them seen once. This chain joins TRBV29-1 and TRBJ1-3, with D perhaps matching TRBD1 (5 bases). The clonotype originates from an adult who received the AZD1222 COVID-19 vaccine. The material was peripheral blood, obtained 28 days after the second AZD1222 dose. The chain's CDR3 is CSAGAAGNTIYF. The DNA of the CDR3 is TGCAGCGCCGGGGCGGCTGGAAACACCATATATTTT.